This T cell receptor (beta chain) stems from a study of identical twins' blood T cells. TCRdb itself ran the 5' RACE reads through MiXCR, one entry per CDR3 protein. The sample has 400,000 or so distinct CDR3 sequences, about 28% seen once. Germline V gene sequence: CDR1 LNHDA, CDR2 SQIVND (reference sequence). Trimming took 5 bases from V and 2 from J; bases not matched to a gene: 6. The CDR3 loop spans 14 amino acids. The chain combines TRBV19 with TRBJ2-7; 7 bases are a match to TRBD1. This TCR was sampled from a woman aged 18 to 50 in good health. Sequencing was performed on PBMCs. This CDR3 is CASSVRQGPYEQYF. The CDR3 DNA follows: TGTGCCAGTAGTGTACGACAGGGACCCTACGAGCAGTACTTC.